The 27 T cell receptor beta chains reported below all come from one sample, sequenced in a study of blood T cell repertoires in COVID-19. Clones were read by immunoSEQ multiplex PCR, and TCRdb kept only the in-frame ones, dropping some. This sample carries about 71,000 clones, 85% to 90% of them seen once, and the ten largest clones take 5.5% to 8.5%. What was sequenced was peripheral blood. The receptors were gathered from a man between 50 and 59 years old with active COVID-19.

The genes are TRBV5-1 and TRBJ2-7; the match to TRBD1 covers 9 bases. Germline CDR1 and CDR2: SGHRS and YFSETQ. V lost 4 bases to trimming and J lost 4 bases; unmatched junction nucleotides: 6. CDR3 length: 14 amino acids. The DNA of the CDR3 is TGCGCCAGCAGCCCCGGGACAGGGCGTTACGAGCAGTACTTC. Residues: CASSPGTGRYEQYF.

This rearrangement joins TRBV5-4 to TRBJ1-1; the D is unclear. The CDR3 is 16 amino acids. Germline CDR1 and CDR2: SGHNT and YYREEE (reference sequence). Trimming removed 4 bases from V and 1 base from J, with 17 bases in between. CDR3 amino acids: CASSTRSLVQNTEAFF. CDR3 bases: TGTGCCAGCAGCACTAGATCATTGGTTCAGAACACTGAAGCTTTCTTT.

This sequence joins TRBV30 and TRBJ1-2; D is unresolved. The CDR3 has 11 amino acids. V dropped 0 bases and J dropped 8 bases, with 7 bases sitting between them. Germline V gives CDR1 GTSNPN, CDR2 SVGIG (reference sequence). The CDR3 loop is CAWSVLGGYTF. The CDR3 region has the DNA TGTGCCTGGAGTGTACTCGGGGGCTACACCTTC. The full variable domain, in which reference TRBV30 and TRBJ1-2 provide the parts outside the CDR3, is SQTIHQWPATLVQPVGSPLSLECTVEGTSNPNLYWYRQAAGRGLQLLFYSVGIGQISSEVPQNLSASRPQDRQFILSSKKLLLSDSGFYLCAWSVLGGYTFGSGTRLTVV.

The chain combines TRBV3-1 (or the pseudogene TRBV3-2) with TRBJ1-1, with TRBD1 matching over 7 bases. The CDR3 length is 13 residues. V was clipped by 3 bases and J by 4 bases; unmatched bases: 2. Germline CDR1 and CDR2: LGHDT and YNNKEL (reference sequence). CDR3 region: CASSHRGVTEAFF. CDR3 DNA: TGTGCCAGCAGCCACAGGGGGGTCACTGAAGCTTTCTTT.

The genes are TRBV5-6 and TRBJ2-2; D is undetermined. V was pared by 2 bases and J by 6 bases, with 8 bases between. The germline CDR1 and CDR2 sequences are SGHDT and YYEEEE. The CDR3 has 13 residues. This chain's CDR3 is CASSFSGPGELFF. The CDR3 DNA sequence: TGTGCCAGCAGCTTCTCAGGCCCCGGGGAGCTGTTTTTT.

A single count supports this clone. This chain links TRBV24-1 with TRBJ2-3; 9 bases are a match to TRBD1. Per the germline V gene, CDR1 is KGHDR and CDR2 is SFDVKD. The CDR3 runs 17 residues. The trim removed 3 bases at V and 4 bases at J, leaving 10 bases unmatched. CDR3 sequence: CATSDTGTGLLADTQYF. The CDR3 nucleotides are TGTGCCACCAGTGATACCGGGACAGGGCTTTTGGCAGATACGCAGTATTTT.

DNA for the CDR3: TGTGCCAGCAGCTTAGTGAACGGCGAGCAGTACTTC. As protein: CASSLVNGEQYF. The V and J genes are TRBV7-9 and TRBJ2-7; D gene unclear. Trimming left V 1 base short and J 6 bases short, with 7 bases between. This CDR3 is built from 12 residues. The germline CDR1 and CDR2 sequences are SEHNR and FQNEAQ (reference sequence).

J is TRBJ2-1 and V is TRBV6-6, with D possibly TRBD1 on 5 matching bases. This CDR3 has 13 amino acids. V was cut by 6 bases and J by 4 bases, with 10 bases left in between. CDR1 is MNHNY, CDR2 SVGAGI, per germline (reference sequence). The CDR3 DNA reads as TGTGCCAGCAGACCAGGGCCTTACAATGAGCAGTTCTTC. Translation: CASRPGPYNEQFF.

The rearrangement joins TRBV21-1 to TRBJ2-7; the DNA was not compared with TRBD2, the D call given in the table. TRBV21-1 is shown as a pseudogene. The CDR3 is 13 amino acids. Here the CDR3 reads CASSKRGGGEQYV. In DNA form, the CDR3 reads TGTGCCAGCAGCAAAAGGGGGGGCGGCGAGCAGTACGTC.

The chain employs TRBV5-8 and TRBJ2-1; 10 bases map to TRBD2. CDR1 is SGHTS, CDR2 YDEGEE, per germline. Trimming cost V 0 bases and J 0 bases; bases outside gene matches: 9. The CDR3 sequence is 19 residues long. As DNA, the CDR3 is TGTGCCAGCAGCTTGGCCTTAGGCAGCGGGAGGGTCTCCTACAATGAGCAGTTCTTC. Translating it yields CASSLALGSGRVSYNEQFF.

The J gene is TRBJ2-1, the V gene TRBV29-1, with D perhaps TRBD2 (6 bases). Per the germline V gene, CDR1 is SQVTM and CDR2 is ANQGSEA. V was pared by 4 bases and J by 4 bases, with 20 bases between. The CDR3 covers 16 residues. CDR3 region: CSVGLMSPRDYNEQFF. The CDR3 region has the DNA TGCAGCGTTGGGTTAATGAGTCCGCGGGATTACAATGAGCAGTTCTTC.

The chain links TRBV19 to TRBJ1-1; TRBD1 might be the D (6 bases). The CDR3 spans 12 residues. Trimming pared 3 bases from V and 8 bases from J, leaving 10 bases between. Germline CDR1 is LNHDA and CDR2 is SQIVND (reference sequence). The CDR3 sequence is CASSIFGQEAFF. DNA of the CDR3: TGTGCCAGTAGTATTTTCGGACAGGAAGCTTTCTTT.

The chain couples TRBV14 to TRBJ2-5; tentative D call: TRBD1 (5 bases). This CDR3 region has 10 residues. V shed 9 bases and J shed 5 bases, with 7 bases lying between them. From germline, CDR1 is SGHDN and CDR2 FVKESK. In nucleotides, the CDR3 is TGTGCCAGGGACAAGGAGACCCAGTACTTC. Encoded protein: CARDKETQYF.

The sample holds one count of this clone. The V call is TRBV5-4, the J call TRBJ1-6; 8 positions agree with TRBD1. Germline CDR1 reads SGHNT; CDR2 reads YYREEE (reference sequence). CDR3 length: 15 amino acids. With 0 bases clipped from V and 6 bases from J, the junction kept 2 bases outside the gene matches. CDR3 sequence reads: CASSLGQGANSPLHF. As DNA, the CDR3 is TGTGCCAGCAGCTTGGGGCAGGGGGCTAATTCACCCCTCCACTTT.

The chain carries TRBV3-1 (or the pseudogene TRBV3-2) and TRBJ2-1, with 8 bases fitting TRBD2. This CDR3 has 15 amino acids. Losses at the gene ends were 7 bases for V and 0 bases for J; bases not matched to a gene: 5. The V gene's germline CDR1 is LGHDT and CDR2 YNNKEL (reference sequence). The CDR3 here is CASNTGGSSYNEQFF. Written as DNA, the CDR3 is TGTGCCAGCAACACGGGAGGGAGCTCCTACAATGAGCAGTTCTTC.

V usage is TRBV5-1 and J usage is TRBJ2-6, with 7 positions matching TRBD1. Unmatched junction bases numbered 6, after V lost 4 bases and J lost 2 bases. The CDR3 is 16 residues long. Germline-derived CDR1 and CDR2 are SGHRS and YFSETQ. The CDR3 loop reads CASSTSTGTGANVLTF. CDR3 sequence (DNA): TGCGCCAGCAGCACCTCGACAGGGACTGGGGCCAACGTCCTGACTTTC.

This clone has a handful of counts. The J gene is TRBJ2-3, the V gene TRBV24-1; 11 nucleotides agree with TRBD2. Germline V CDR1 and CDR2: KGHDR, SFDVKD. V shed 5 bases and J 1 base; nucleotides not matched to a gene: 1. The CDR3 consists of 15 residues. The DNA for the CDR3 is TGTGCCACCAGTGTGGGACTAGCGGGCACAGATACGCAGTATTTT. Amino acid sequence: CATSVGLAGTDTQYF.

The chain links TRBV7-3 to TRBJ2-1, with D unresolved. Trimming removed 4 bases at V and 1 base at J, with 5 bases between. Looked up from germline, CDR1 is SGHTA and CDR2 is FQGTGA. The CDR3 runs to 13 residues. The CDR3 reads CASSSQSYNEQFF. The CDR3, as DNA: TGTGCCAGCAGCTCCCAGTCCTACAATGAGCAGTTCTTC.

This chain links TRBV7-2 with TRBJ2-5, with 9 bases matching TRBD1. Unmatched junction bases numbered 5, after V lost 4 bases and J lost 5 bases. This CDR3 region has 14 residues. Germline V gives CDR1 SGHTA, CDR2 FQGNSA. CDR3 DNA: TGTGCCAGCAGCTCACAGGGGGCAGGCGAGACCCAGTACTTC. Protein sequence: CASSSQGAGETQYF.

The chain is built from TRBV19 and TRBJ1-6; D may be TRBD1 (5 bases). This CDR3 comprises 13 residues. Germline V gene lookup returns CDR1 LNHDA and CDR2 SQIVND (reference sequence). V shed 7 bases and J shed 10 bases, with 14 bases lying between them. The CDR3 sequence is CASTLGGSSPLHF. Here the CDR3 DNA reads TGTGCCAGTACCCTCGGGGGTAGCTCACCCCTCCACTTT.

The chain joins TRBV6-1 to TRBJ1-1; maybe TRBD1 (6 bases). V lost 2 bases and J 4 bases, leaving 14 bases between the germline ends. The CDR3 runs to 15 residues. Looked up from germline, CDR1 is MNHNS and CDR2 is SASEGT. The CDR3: CASSENRVASTEAFF. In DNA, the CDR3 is TGTGCCAGCAGTGAAAACAGGGTGGCGAGCACTGAAGCTTTCTTT.

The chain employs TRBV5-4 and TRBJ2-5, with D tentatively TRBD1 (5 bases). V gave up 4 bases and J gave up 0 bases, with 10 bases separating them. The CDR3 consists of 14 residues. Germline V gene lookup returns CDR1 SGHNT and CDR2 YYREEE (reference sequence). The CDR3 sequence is CASSRDRYQETQYF. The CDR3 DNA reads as TGTGCCAGCAGCCGCGACAGATACCAAGAGACCCAGTACTTC.

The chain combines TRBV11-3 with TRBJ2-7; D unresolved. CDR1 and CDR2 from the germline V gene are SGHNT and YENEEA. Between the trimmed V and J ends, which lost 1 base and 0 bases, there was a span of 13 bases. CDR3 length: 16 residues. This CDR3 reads CASSLALSQDSYEQYV. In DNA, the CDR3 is TGTGCCAGCAGCTTAGCGCTATCCCAGGACTCCTACGAGCAGTACGTC.

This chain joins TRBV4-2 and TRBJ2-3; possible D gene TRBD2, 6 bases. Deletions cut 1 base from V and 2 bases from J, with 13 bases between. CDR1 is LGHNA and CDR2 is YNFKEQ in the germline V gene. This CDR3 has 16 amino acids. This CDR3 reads CASSQVLGTFTDTQYF. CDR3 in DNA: TGTGCCAGCAGCCAAGTTTTGGGGACTTTCACAGATACGCAGTATTTT.

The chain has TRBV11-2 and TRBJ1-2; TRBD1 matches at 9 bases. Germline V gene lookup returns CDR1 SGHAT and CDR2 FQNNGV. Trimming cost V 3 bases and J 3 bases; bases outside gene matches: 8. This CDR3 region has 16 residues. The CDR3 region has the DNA TGTGCCAGCAGCTTGGGACAGGGAAACACTGACTATGGCTACACCTTC. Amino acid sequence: CASSLGQGNTDYGYTF.

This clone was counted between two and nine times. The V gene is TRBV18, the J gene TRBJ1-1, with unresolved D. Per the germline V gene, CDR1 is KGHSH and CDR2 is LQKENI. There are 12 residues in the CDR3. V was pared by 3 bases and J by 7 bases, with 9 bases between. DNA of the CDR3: TGTGCCAGCTCACCGGGCTTAGGTGAAGCTTTCTTT. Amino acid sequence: CASSPGLGEAFF. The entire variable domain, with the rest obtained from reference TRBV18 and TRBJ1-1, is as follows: NAGVMQNPRHLVRRRGQEARLRCSPMKGHSHVYWYRQLPEEGLKFMVYLQKENIIDESGMPKERFSAEFPKEGPSILRIQQVVRGDSAAYFCASSPGLGEAFFGQGTRLTVV.

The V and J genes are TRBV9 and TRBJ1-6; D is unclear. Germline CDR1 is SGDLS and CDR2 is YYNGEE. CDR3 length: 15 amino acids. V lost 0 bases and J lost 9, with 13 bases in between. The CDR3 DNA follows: TGTGCCAGCAGCGTAGATGGAGGGAACTCTTCACCCCTCCACTTT. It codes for CASSVDGGNSSPLHF.